The 17 T cell receptor beta chains below all came from one sample that was sequenced in a study of blood T cell repertoires in COVID-19. Produced via immunoSEQ multiplex PCR; TCRdb's table is partial and in-frame only. The sample holds roughly 70,000 clones, around 80% seen once. The sequenced sample was peripheral blood. The receptors shown here come from a human donor in a cohort sampled during active COVID-19.

This clone was observed a single time. The chain joins TRBV6-2 or TRBV6-3 to TRBJ2-7, with 8 positions matching TRBD2. V shed 0 bases, J shed 2 bases, and the junction held 6 bases outside the gene matches. This CDR3 has 16 residues. The V gene's germline CDR1 is MNHEY and CDR2 SVGEGT. The CDR3 region has the DNA TGTGCCAGCAGTTACTCTTTAGCGGGGCCGACCTACGAGCAGTACTTC. This gives the protein CASSYSLAGPTYEQYF.

This clone was observed once. In DNA form, the CDR3 reads TGTGCCAGCAGCTACTCTAGCGGGAGTAGATTAGGGCAGTTCTTC. This sequence encodes CASSYSSGSRLGQFF. The rearrangement uses TRBV7-2 and TRBJ2-1, with 10 positions matching TRBD2. V dropped 4 bases and J dropped 12; count of bases not matched to a gene: 12. CDR3 length equals 15 residues. Germline loops: CDR1 SGHTA, CDR2 FQGNSA.

This clone was seen a single time. The chain carries TRBV30 and TRBJ1-5; D is perhaps TRBD1 (6 bases). CDR3 length: 18 amino acids. V lost 2 bases, J lost 2 bases, and 22 bases lay in between. Germline lookup yields CDR1 GTSNPN and CDR2 SVGIG (reference sequence). CDR3 sequence reads: CAWSPGQGRGVGNQPQHF. CDR3 coding DNA: TGTGCCTGGAGTCCTGGGCAGGGGAGAGGTGTGGGCAATCAGCCCCAGCATTTT.

This clone was counted a single time. The chain joins TRBV21-1 to TRBJ1-2. TRBV21-1 constitutes a pseudogene. The length of the CDR3 is 12 residues. CDR3 region: CASSMRVYGYTF. CDR3 DNA: TGTGCCAGCAGCATGAGGGTCTATGGCTACACCTTC.

This chain connects TRBV7-2 to TRBJ2-7; the match to TRBD1 covers 9 bases. CDR1 SGHTA and CDR2 FQGNSA come from the germline V gene. There are 15 residues in the CDR3. V was pared by 2 bases and J by 6 bases, with 8 bases of the junction left unmatched. The CDR3 coding sequence is TGTGCCAGCAGCTTAAGGGGACAGGGTAGGCGCGAGCAGTACTTC. The encoded protein is CASSLRGQGRREQYF.

The V and J genes are TRBV3-1 (or the pseudogene TRBV3-2) and TRBJ2-2, with a weak D call TRBD2 (6 bases). CDR1 and CDR2 (germline): LGHDT, YNNKEL (reference sequence). This CDR3 region has 15 residues. Trimming left V 2 bases short and J 5 bases short, with 12 bases between. Here the CDR3 DNA reads TGTGCCAGCAGCCAACAACTAGCTGGTACCGGGGAGCTGTTTTTT. Translation: CASSQQLAGTGELFF.

The chain employs TRBV6-2 or TRBV6-3 and TRBJ1-2, with D perhaps matching TRBD1 (6 bases). V lost 0 bases, J lost 4 bases, and 12 bases lay in between. Germline V gene lookup returns CDR1 MNHEY and CDR2 SVGEGT. CDR3 length: 15 amino acids. The CDR3 protein is CASSYSAGATYGYTF. CDR3 coding DNA: TGTGCCAGCAGTTACTCGGCGGGGGCCACCTATGGCTACACCTTC.

The table lists this clone with a count of one. This rearrangement joins TRBV4-3 to TRBJ2-4; 9 bases map to TRBD2. CDR1 LGHNA and CDR2 YSLEER come from the germline V gene. The CDR3 is 20 amino acids. V trimming: 0 bases; J trimming: 0 bases; junction bases outside the gene matches: 12. CDR3 DNA: TGCGCCAGCAGCCAAGATTTTGGGCTAGCGGGAACATCAGCCAAAAACATTCAGTACTTC. Protein product: CASSQDFGLAGTSAKNIQYF.

This chain joins TRBV27 and TRBJ2-7; 7 bases fit TRBD2. V shed 5 bases, J shed 2 bases, and the junction held 9 bases outside the gene matches. This CDR3 spans 15 amino acids. Germline V lookup: CDR1 MNHEY, CDR2 SMNVEV (reference sequence). The CDR3 sequence: CASSPLGGSTYEQYF. CDR3 sequence (DNA): TGTGCCAGCAGTCCCCTGGGCGGGAGTACCTACGAGCAGTACTTC.

The chain joins TRBV5-1 to TRBJ2-3; no clear D. Per germline, CDR1 SGHRS and CDR2 YFSETQ. Trimming took 0 bases from V and 2 from J, leaving 10 bases between them. The CDR3 extends over 15 amino acids. The CDR3 nucleotides are TGCGCCAGCAGCTTGGCCAGCGCTAACACAGATACGCAGTATTTT. Translation: CASSLASANTDTQYF.

V and J are TRBV28 and TRBJ2-2; TRBD1 might be the D (5 bases). Per the germline V gene, CDR1 is MDHEN and CDR2 is SYDVKM. The CDR3 totals 14 residues. V shed 8 bases and J shed 4 bases, with 14 bases lying between them. CDR3 loop: CASRPRVATGELFF. The DNA for the CDR3 is TGTGCCAGCCGCCCCAGGGTGGCCACCGGGGAGCTGTTTTTT.

This sequence joins TRBV28 and TRBJ2-2; 10 nucleotides align to TRBD2. Germline assignment: CDR1 MDHEN and CDR2 SYDVKM. With 2 bases clipped from V and 0 bases from J, the junction kept 6 bases outside the gene matches. The CDR3 contains 18 residues. The CDR3 loop reads CASSLRLAGVANTGELFF. The CDR3 DNA follows: TGTGCCAGCAGTTTAAGGCTAGCGGGAGTAGCGAACACCGGGGAGCTGTTTTTT.

The chain recombines TRBV7-9 with TRBJ1-1, with no clear D. Per the germline V gene, CDR1 is SEHNR and CDR2 is FQNEAQ (reference sequence). Trimming cost V 6 bases and J 2 bases, with 10 bases left between them. This CDR3 is 13 amino acids long. The CDR3 nucleotides read TGTGCCAGCAGTTACGAGGGAAACACTGAAGCTTTCTTT. Its translation: CASSYEGNTEAFF.

V is TRBV7-9 and J is TRBJ2-7; 7 bases line up with TRBD1. The V gene end was trimmed by 1 base and the J gene end by 2 bases; junction bases not matched to a gene: 11. The CDR3 sequence is 17 residues long. CDR1 SEHNR and CDR2 FQNEAQ come from the germline V gene (reference sequence). DNA of the CDR3: TGTGCCAGCAGCTTAGGGGGAACGACAGGGATGCCCTACGAGCAGTACTTC. It encodes CASSLGGTTGMPYEQYF.

The gene calls are TRBV28 and TRBJ2-5; 9 bases fit TRBD1. Trimming cost V 5 bases and J 5 bases; bases outside gene matches: 9. CDR3 size: 15 residues. CDR1 is MDHEN and CDR2 is SYDVKM in the germline V gene. CDR3 residues: CASSTNRDRVETQYF. The CDR3 nucleotides are TGTGCCAGCAGTACCAACCGGGACAGGGTCGAGACCCAGTACTTC.

The chain carries TRBV2 and TRBJ1-2; D ambiguous. V lost 7 bases, J lost 3 bases, and 15 bases lay in between. CDR3 length: 14 residues. Germline lookup yields CDR1 SNHLY and CDR2 FYNNEI. The CDR3 spells CASKERAGDYGYTF. CDR3 in DNA: TGTGCCAGCAAGGAGCGAGCCGGGGACTATGGCTACACCTTC.

This sequence joins TRBV7-2 and TRBJ2-5, with TRBD1 as a possible D gene (5 bases). There are 14 residues in the CDR3. V dropped 2 bases and J dropped 3 bases, with 10 bases sitting between them. CDR1 and CDR2 from the germline V gene are SGHTA and FQGNSA. The CDR3 bases are TGTGCCAGCAGCTTAACCCCCAGGGAAGAGACCCAGTACTTC. Translation: CASSLTPREETQYF.